Detailed here is one T cell receptor beta chain. Researchers divided each subset's genomic DNA evenly across several immunoSEQ plates. The protocol was immunoSEQ multiplex PCR, while the TCRdb copy is restricted to in-frame clones and leaves out a portion. The repertoire holds some 500,000 clones, with 70% to 85% as singletons. The data derive from a study of shared clonotypes between healthy human individuals. V lost 2 bases and J lost 10; bases outside the gene matches: 12. This CDR3 is built from 15 residues. Per germline, CDR1 MNHNY and CDR2 SVGAGI (reference sequence). V and J are TRBV6-6 and TRBJ2-3, with 7 bases fitting TRBD2. This sequence was found in a woman aged 40 to 55 in good health. Some clones in this sample may be carry-over from other donors' samples. Material: PBMCs. The CDR3 nucleotides read TGTGCCAGCAGTTACGATAGCGGGCCGGGGGTGTCGCAGTATTTT. It yields the protein CASSYDSGPGVSQYF.